This entry is about one T cell receptor beta chain. Its matching antigen is unknown. Donors gave around 10 milliliters of peripheral blood apiece. The total RNA that was extracted per sample amounted to at least 6 micrograms. This sample stems from a study of blood T cells in healthy people across ages. Study-level background: There was about one barcoded beta molecule captured by template switching per two T cells. Notes on the study in general: CMV status of donors was unknown, possibly confounding expanded clonotype changes.

A second PCR of about 6 to 11 cycles used a sample-barcoded 5' primer and a J-beta primer mix. TCRdb re-analysed the 5' RACE reads in MiXCR, keeping a single row per CDR3 protein. The sample yields about 1.7 million distinct CDR3 sequences, 25% to 30% seen once. With V trimmed by 7 bases and J by 3 bases, 9 bases remained unmatched. Germline CDR1 reads GTSNPN; CDR2 reads SVGIG (reference sequence). This CDR3 has 14 amino acids. Sample: blood. This clonotype was obtained from a woman younger than 45 in good health. This chain joins TRBV30 and TRBJ1-2; 9 bases are shared with TRBD1. CDR3 bases: TGTGCCTTTAACAGGGACAGGGAGGACTATGGCTACACCTTC. Protein product: CAFNRDREDYGYTF.